This is a list of T cell receptor beta chains from one sample in a study of control samples from healthy donors and cancer patients. Produced via immunoSEQ multiplex PCR; TCRdb's table is partial and in-frame only. This table holds 80,000 to 100,000 clones, 85% to 90% found once. Sequencing was carried out using blood. The receptors come from a man younger than 40 in good health. Both conserved end residues are part of each CDR3. The D gene is left open where the match is weak. Size tells how often a clone was seen (once, few, many) or the class of an expanded clone, and some rows leave it out.

D gene	V gene	clone size	J gene	CDR3 DNA	CDR3 protein
TRBD2	TRBV15	once	TRBJ2-7	TGTGCCACCAGCAGAGATTTGGCTAGCGGGAGAATAGTACGGGACTACGAGCAGTACTTC	CATSRDLASGRIVRDYEQYF
NA	TRBV2	NA	TRBJ2-2	TGTGCCAGCAGGACTAGGGACACCGGGGAGCTGTTTTTT	CASRTRDTGELFF
NA	TRBV5-4	NA	TRBJ1-1	TGTGCCAGCAGCTTGGCCAGGCAGGGGACAAACACTGAAGCTTTCTTT	CASSLARQGTNTEAFF
TRBD1	TRBV19	NA	TRBJ1-5	TGTGCCAGTAGTGGGACGGGACAGGGTGACAATCAGCCCCAGCATTTT	CASSGTGQGDNQPQHF
NA	TRBV28	NA	TRBJ1-6	TGTGCCAGCAATTGGCAGGGAGTGAGTCATTCACCCCTCCACTTT	CASNWQGVSHSPLHF
TRBD2	TRBV10-3	NA	TRBJ2-1	TGTGCCATCAGTGGGGTACGCGGGGGTTCCTACAATGAGCAGTTCTTC	CAISGVRGGSYNEQFF
NA	TRBV19	NA	TRBJ2-7	TGTGCCAGTAGTATTAACAGGGGGGGCAACGAGCAGTACTTC	CASSINRGGNEQYF
TRBD1	TRBV7-2	few	TRBJ2-7	TGTGCCAGCAGCATTCCGGGACAGCGCTACGAGCAGTACTTC	CASSIPGQRYEQYF
NA	TRBV5-4	NA	TRBJ2-7	TGTGCCAGCAGCATTGGACACGACTACGAGCAGTACTTC	CASSIGHDYEQYF
NA	TRBV25-1	NA	TRBJ2-1	TGTGCCAGCACGAGACCCGGCTCGGCCTACTACAATGAGCAGTTCTTC	CASTRPGSAYYNEQFF
NA	TRBV6-5	NA	TRBJ1-1	TGTGCCAGCAGTAGACAGGTAAACACTGAAGCTTTCTTT	CASSRQVNTEAFF
NA	TRBV5-1	NA	TRBJ1-5	TGCGCCAGCAGCTTAGCCGGTGCGAGCAATCAGCCCCAGCATTTT	CASSLAGASNQPQHF
NA	TRBV28	NA	TRBJ1-1	TGTGCCAGCAGTCCCGCCCCCCGTGGGGGCACTGAAGCTTTCTTT	CASSPAPRGGTEAFF
NA	TRBV15	NA	TRBJ2-1	TGTGCCACCAGCAAACAGGGGGTGGTAGCGGGAAGCATCTACAATGAGCAGTTCTTC	CATSKQGVVAGSIYNEQFF
NA	TRBV29-1	NA	TRBJ2-1	TGCAGCGTTGAAGCAGGCAAGACGTTCAATGAGCAGTTCTTC	CSVEAGKTFNEQFF
NA	TRBV15	NA	TRBJ2-6	TGTGCCACCAGCGAAGGATCCATCTCTGGGGCCAACGTCCTGACTTTC	CATSEGSISGANVLTF
NA	TRBV7-6	NA	TRBJ2-2	TGTGCCAGCAGCTCCTCGACAGGGAACACCGGGGAGCTGTTTTTT	CASSSSTGNTGELFF
TRBD2	TRBV7-3	NA	TRBJ2-3	TGTGCCAGTAATATGGGGACTAGCGGCACAGATACGCAGTATTTT	CASNMGTSGTDTQYF
NA	TRBV3-1/TRBV3-2	NA	TRBJ1-1	TGTGCCAGCAGCCATGAGGCTGTGAACACTGAAGCTTTCTTT	CASSHEAVNTEAFF
NA	TRBV29-1	NA	TRBJ2-5	TGCAGCGTTGATGCAGAGGGAGCCCGGGAGACCCAGTACTTC	CSVDAEGARETQYF
NA	TRBV4-2	NA	TRBJ2-1	TGTGCCAGCAGCACAAGCTTAAGGGTCGATGGCAATGAGCAGTTCTTC	CASSTSLRVDGNEQFF
NA	TRBV19	NA	TRBJ1-1	TGTGCCAGTAGTCAGTCGGGGAACACTGAAGCTTTCTTT	CASSQSGNTEAFF
TRBD2	TRBV5-4	NA	TRBJ2-3	TGTGCCAGCAGCTTGGGACTAGCGGGAGGGAACACGCAGTATTTT	CASSLGLAGGNTQYF
NA	TRBV5-1	NA	TRBJ2-5	TGCGCCAGCAGCTTGGGTGGAGGATCCGAAGAGACCCAGTACTTC	CASSLGGGSEETQYF
NA	TRBV11-2	NA	TRBJ2-7	TGTGCCAGCAGCTTTGGGGGGTACGAGCAGTACTTC	CASSFGGYEQYF
TRBD1	TRBV19	NA	TRBJ1-4	TGTGCCAGTAGTATTTCGGGCAGGGGGAATCGAGAAAAACTGTTTTTT	CASSISGRGNREKLFF
TRBD1	TRBV24-1	few	TRBJ2-1	TGTGCCACCACCAATTCCGGGACAGGGAGTGCGCAGTTCTTC	CATTNSGTGSAQFF
NA	TRBV6-5	NA	TRBJ1-5	TGTGCCAGCAGGGAGAGCTATAGCAATCAGCCCCAGCATTTT	CASRESYSNQPQHF
NA	TRBV9	NA	TRBJ1-1	TGTGCCAGCAGCGTAGTCGTCGGGGACGGTGAAGCTTTCTTT	CASSVVVGDGEAFF
NA	TRBV18	NA	TRBJ2-3	TGTGCCAGCTCACAATCCCTAGGGGCGGATACGCAGTATTTT	CASSQSLGADTQYF
TRBD1	TRBV7-2	NA	TRBJ2-7	TGTGCCAGCAGCTTAGGACCGGGACAGGCCCTCGAGCAGTACTTC	CASSLGPGQALEQYF
NA	TRBV5-4	NA	TRBJ2-7	TGTGCCAGCAGCCGGGCGCAGGGGAAAGGTGAGCAGTACTTC	CASSRAQGKGEQYF
TRBD2	TRBV5-1	once	TRBJ2-7	TGCGCCAGCAGCTGGACTAGCGGAAGCTCCTACGAGCAGTACTTC	CASSWTSGSSYEQYF
TRBD1	TRBV14	NA	TRBJ1-3	TGTGCCAGCAGCCAAGTCGGGACAGCTCTTTTCTCTGGAAACACCATATATTTT	CASSQVGTALFSGNTIYF
NA	TRBV29-1	NA	TRBJ2-5	TGCAGCGCCATGGACGGACAAGAGACCCAGTACTTC	CSAMDGQETQYF
TRBD1	TRBV24-1	NA	TRBJ2-7	TGTGCCACCAGTGACAGGACAGGAGGCCACGAGCAGTACTTC	CATSDRTGGHEQYF
TRBD1	TRBV19	NA	TRBJ1-5	TGTGCCAGTAGTATATGGGTCCCCAGGGGGCATCCCAATCAGCCCCAGCATTTT	CASSIWVPRGHPNQPQHF
TRBD2	TRBV7-3	NA	TRBJ2-1	TGTGCCAGCAGCTCCCGTAGCGGGAGAAACTACAATGAGCAGTTCTTC	CASSSRSGRNYNEQFF
NA	TRBV30	NA	TRBJ2-2	TGTGCCTGGAGTGAGGCGGGCACCGGGGAGCTGTTTTTT	CAWSEAGTGELFF
NA	TRBV6-2/TRBV6-3	once	TRBJ1-5	TGTGCCAGCAGTTACCCGGACATTAATAGCAATCAGCCCCAGCATTTT	CASSYPDINSNQPQHF
TRBD2	TRBV19	NA	TRBJ2-3	TGTGCCAGTAAGGTGGGACTAGCGTCAACAGATACGCAGTATTTT	CASKVGLASTDTQYF
TRBD1	TRBV6-1	NA	TRBJ2-7	TGTGCCAGCAGTGAAGCGCCCGGACAGGGGGCCACGGACGAGCAGTACTTC	CASSEAPGQGATDEQYF
NA	TRBV5-5	NA	TRBJ2-2	TGTGCCAGCAGCTTATTGGAAAACGGGGAGCTGTTTTTT	CASSLLENGELFF
TRBD1	TRBV4-1	NA	TRBJ2-7	TGCGCCAGCAGCCAAGGGCGGCCGGGACAGGCCCTTAGGGGTGCCTACGAGCAGTACTTC	CASSQGRPGQALRGAYEQYF
NA	TRBV15	NA	TRBJ2-1	TGTGCCACCAGCAGAGACGGCGTGGTAGCGGATTCCTACAATGAGCAGTTCTTC	CATSRDGVVADSYNEQFF
NA	TRBV29-1	NA	TRBJ2-3	TGCAGCGTTGGGGGGAGGTTCACAGATACGCAGTATTTT	CSVGGRFTDTQYF